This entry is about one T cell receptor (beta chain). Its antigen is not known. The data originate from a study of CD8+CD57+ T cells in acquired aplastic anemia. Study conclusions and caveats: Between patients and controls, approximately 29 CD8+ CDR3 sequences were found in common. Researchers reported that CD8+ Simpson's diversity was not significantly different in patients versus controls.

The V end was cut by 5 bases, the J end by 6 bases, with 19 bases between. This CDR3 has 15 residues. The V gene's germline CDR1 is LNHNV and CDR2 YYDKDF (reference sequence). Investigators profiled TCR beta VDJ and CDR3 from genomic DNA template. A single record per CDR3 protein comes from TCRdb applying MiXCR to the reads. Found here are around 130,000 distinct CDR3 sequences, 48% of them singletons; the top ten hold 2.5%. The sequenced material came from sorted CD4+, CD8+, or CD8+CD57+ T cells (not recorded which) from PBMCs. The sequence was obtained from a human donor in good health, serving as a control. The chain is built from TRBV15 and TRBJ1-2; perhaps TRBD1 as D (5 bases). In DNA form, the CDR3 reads TGTGCCACCAGCTTCACCGTGGGGGTTCGGGATGGCTACACCTTC. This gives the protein CATSFTVGVRDGYTF.